This T cell receptor (beta chain) was sequenced during a study of cytomegalovirus exposure and HLA in healthy donors. PCR involved 60 Vbeta and 13 Jbeta primers. Some clones are missing from TCRdb's copy, which holds only in-frame ones; the method was immunoSEQ multiplex PCR. The table lists 63,000 or so clones, roughly four fifths of them singletons. Findings and limits, study-wide: Accurate prediction of most subjects' HLA-A and HLA-B alleles from TCR beta sequences was reported. The study recorded 164 TCR beta chains that were cytomegalovirus-associated. Reportedly, fewer N-insertions than the roughly 690-donor mean appeared in an Asian-associated ancestry cluster in a later analysis.

As concerns this clone: Antigen specificity is unknown.

The CDR3 consists of 15 residues. The germline V gene has CDR1 SGDLS and CDR2 YYNGEE. The V segment lost 3 bases and the J segment 2 bases; nucleotides outside the gene matches: 6. The rearrangement uses TRBV9 and TRBJ2-5; TRBD1 matches 8 bases. The TCR comes from a young woman in good health and CMV-seropositive. Specimen: PBMCs. The CDR3 DNA reads TGTGCCAGCAGCGCCCGGACAGGGACACAAGAGACCCAGTACTTC. It encodes CASSARTGTQETQYF.